Reported below is one T cell receptor beta chain. The data originate from a study of blood T cell repertoires in COVID-19. Libraries were prepared by immunoSEQ multiplex PCR; TCRdb keeps only in-frame clonotypes and omits some of them. Here the sample spans around 250,000 clones, 88% being singletons. The TCR comes from a woman between 40 and 55 years old who had been exposed to COVID-19. Sequenced material: PBMCs or T cells enriched from blood (not recorded which).

In DNA, the CDR3 is TGTGCCAGCAGCCCAGAAGGGACTAGCACAGATACGCAGTATTTT. Protein: CASSPEGTSTDTQYF. The rearrangement links TRBV7-9 to TRBJ2-3; D may be TRBD2 (6 bases). V gave up 5 bases and J gave up 0 bases, with 12 bases separating them. The length of the CDR3 is 15 residues. Germline CDR1 SEHNR, CDR2 FQNEAQ (reference sequence).